This TCR beta chain was profiled in a study of beta chain features in type 1 diabetes. Points from the study as a whole: Any HLA-type effect on TCRB rearrangement remained unresolved here. Any PCR bias toward short templates would affect both groups alike. cDNA sequencing could over-represent cells with high TCR expression.

The CDR3 is made up of 16 amino acids. CDR1 is MDHEN and CDR2 is SYDVKM in the germline V gene. Trimming took 3 bases from V and 3 from J; bases not matched to a gene: 7. As to this clone: Its antigen is unknown.

The entirety of the isolated RNA underwent reverse transcription, so expressed TCRB transcripts were sequenced. Assay: immunoSEQ multiplex PCR; the TCRdb copy retains only in-frame clones and omits some. The sample carries 130,000 to 150,000 clones, 6% to 7.5% recorded once. The gene calls are TRBV28 and TRBJ2-2; 7 bases fit TRBD1. This TCR came from a woman aged 25 to 39 in good health. Sequences were obtained from central memory CD4+ T cells from blood. CDR3 amino acids: CASSFSYRGDTGELFF. CDR3 DNA sequence: TGTGCCAGCAGTTTCTCCTACAGGGGAGACACCGGGGAGCTGTTTTTT.